The text below deals with one TCR beta chain. These data come from a study of tumour-infiltrating T cells in Burkitt lymphoma. At the level of the study: Survival, overall and progression-free, tracked with productive clonality.

Germline V lookup: CDR1 SGHTA, CDR2 FQGTGA. The J segment lost 6 bases and the V segment lost 5 bases, leaving 11 bases of the junction unmatched. The CDR3 sequence is 16 residues long. Sequencing was performed with immunoSEQ multiplex PCR; in TCRdb, only in-frame clones are kept and a portion is missing. The sample yields 900 to 950 clones, less than 95% seen once. The sequenced sample consisted of tumor tissue. The receptor was derived from a human donor with diffuse large B-cell lymphoma. The chain employs TRBV7-3 and TRBJ2-7, with 12 bases that match TRBD2. DNA of the CDR3: TGTGCCAGCAGCCATGGACTAGCGGGGCCATTCGTCGAGCAGTACTTC. It yields the protein CASSHGLAGPFVEQYF.